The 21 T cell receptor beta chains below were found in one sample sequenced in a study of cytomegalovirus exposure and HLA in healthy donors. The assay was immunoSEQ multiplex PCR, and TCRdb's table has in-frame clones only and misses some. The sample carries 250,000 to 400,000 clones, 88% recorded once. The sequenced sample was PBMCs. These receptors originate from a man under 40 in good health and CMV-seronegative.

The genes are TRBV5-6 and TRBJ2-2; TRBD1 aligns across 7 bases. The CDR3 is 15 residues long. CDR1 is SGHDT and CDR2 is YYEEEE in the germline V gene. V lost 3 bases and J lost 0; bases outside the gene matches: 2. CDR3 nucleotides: TGTGCCAGCAGCTCCGGGACAGCGAACACCGGGGAGCTGTTTTTT. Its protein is CASSSGTANTGELFF.

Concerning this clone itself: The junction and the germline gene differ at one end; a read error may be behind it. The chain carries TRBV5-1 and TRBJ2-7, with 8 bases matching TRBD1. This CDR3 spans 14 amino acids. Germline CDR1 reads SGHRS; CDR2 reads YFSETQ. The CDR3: CASSLAVTGTGFSF. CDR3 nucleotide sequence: TGCGCCAGCAGCTTGGCGGTAACCGGGACAGGCTTTTCGTTC.

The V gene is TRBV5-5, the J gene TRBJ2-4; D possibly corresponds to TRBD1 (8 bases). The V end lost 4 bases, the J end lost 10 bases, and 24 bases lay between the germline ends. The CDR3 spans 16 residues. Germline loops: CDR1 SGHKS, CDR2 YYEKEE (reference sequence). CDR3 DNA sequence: TGTGCCAGCAGCCTACGACAGGGGACTAATGTAGCTATTCAGTACTTC. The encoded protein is CASSLRQGTNVAIQYF.

The CDR3 nucleotides are TGTGCCAGCGCGAGGCAGACTTACTATGGCTACACCTTC. It encodes CASARQTYYGYTF. The rearrangement joins TRBV19 to TRBJ1-2; D is undetermined. There are 13 residues in the CDR3. The germline V gene has CDR1 LNHDA and CDR2 SQIVND (reference sequence). V was pared by 9 bases and J by 3 bases, with 14 bases between. Full variable domain (missing parts from reference TRBV19 and TRBJ1-2): DGGITQSPKYLFRKEGQNVTLSCEQNLNHDAMYWYRQDPGQGLRLIYYSQIVNDFQKGDIAEGYSVSREKKESFPLTVTSAQKNPTAFYLCASARQTYYGYTFGSGTRLTVV.

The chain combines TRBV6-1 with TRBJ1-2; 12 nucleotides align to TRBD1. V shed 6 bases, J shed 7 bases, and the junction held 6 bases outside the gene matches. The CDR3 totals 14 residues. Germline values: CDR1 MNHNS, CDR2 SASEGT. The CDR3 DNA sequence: TGTGCCAGCAGCCCGGGACAGGGGGCGAGTGGCTACACCTTC. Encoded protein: CASSPGQGASGYTF.

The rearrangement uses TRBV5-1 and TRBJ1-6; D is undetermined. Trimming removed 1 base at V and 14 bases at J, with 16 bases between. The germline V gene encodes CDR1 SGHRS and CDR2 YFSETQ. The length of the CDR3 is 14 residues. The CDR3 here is CASSLSVGLRALHF. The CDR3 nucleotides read TGCGCCAGCAGCTTGTCTGTTGGTTTGAGGGCCCTCCACTTT.

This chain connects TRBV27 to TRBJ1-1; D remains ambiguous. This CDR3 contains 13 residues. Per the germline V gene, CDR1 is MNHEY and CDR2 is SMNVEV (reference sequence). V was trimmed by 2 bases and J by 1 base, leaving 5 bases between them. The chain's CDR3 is CASSLVRNTEAFF. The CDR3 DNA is TGTGCCAGCAGTTTAGTGCGGAACACTGAAGCTTTCTTT.

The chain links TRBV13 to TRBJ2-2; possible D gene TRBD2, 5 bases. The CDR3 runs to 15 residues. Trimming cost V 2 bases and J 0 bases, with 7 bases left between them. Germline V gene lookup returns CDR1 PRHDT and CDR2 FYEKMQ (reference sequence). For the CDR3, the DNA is TGTGCCAGCAGCTTACAAGCGGCGAACACCGGGGAGCTGTTTTTT. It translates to CASSLQAANTGELFF. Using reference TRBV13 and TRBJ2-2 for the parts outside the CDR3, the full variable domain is AAGVIQSPRHLIKEKRETATLKCYPIPRHDTVYWYQQGPGQDPQFLISFYEKMQSDKGSIPDRFSAQQFSDYHSELNMSSLELGDSALYFCASSLQAANTGELFFGEGSRLTVL.

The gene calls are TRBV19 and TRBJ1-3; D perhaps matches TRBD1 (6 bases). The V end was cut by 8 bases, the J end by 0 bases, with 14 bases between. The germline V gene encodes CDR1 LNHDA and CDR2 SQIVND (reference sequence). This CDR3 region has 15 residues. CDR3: CASSDSASSGNTIYF. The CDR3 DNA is TGTGCCAGTTCGGACAGCGCGAGCTCTGGAAACACCATATATTTT.

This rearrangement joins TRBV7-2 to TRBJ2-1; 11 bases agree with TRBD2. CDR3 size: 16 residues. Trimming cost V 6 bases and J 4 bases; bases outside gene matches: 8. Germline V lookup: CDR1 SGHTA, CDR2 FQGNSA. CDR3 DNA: TGTGCCAGCAGACCTACTAGCGGGGGCTCATACAATGAGCAGTTCTTC. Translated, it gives CASRPTSGGSYNEQFF. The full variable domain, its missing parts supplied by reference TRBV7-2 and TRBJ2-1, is GAGVSQSPSNKVTEKGKDVELRCDPISGHTALYWYRQSLGQGLEFLIYFQGNSAPDKSGLPSDRFSAERTGGSVSTLTIQRTQQEDSAVYLCASRPTSGGSYNEQFFGPGTRLTVL.

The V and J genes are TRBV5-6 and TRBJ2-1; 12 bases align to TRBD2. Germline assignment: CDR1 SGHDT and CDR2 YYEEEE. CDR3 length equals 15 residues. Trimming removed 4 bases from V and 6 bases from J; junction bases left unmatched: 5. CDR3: CASSPSGGAINEQFF. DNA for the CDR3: TGTGCCAGCAGCCCTAGCGGGGGGGCAATCAATGAGCAGTTCTTC.

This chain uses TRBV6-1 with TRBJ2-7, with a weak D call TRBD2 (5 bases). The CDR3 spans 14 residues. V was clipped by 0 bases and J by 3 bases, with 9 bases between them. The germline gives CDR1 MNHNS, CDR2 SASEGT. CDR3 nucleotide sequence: TGTGCCAGCAGTGAAGCCGCAACTAGCTACGAGCAGTACTTC. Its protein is CASSEAATSYEQYF.

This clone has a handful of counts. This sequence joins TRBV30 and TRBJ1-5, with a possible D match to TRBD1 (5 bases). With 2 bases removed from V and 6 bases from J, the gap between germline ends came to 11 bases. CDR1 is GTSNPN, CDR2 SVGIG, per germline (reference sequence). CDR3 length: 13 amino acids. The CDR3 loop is CAWSYRLAQPQHF. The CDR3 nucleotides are TGTGCCTGGAGTTACAGGTTGGCTCAGCCCCAGCATTTT.

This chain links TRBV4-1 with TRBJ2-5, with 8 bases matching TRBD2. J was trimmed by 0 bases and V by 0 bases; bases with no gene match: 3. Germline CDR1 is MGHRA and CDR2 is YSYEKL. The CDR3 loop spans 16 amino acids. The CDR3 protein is CASSQDPSGYQETQYF. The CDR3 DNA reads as TGCGCCAGCAGCCAAGATCCTAGCGGGTACCAAGAGACCCAGTACTTC.

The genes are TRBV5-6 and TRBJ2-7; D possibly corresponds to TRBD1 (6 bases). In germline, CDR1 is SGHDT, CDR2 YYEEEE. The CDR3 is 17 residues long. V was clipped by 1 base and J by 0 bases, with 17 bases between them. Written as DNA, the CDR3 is TGTGCCAGCAGCTTGAGGGGCAGGGGACAATTCTCCTACGAGCAGTACTTC. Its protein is CASSLRGRGQFSYEQYF.

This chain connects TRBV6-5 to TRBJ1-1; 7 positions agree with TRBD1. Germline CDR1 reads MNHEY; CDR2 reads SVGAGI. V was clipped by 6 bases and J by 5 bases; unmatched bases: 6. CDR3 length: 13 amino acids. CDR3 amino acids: CASRYRGETEAFF. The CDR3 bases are TGTGCCAGCAGGTACAGGGGCGAGACTGAAGCTTTCTTT.

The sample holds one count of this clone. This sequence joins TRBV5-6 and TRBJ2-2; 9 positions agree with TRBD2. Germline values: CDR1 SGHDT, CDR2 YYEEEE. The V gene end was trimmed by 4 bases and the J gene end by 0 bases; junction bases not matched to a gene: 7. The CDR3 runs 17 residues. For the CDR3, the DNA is TGTGCCAGCAGCCCAATTAGCGGGGGAGCGAACACCGGGGAGCTGTTTTTT. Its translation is CASSPISGGANTGELFF.

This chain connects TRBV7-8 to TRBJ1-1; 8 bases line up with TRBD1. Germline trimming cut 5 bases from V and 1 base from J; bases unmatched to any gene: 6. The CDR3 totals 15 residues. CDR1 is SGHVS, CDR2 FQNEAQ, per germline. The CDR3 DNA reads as TGTGCCAGCAGCCTACTGGACAGGGCGAACACTGAAGCTTTCTTT. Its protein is CASSLLDRANTEAFF. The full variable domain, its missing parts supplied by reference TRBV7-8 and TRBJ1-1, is GAGVSQSPRYKVAKRGQDVALRCDPISGHVSLFWYQQALGQGPEFLTYFQNEAQLDKSGLPSDRFFAERPEGSVSTLKIQRTQQEDSAVYLCASSLLDRANTEAFFGQGTRLTVV.

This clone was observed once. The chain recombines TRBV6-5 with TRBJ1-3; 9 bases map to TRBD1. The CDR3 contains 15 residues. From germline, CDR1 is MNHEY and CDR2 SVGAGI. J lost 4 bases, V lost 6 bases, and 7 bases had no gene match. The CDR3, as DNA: TGTGCCAGCAGAAAAACAGGGGGCGCAGGAAACACCATATATTTT. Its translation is CASRKTGGAGNTIYF.

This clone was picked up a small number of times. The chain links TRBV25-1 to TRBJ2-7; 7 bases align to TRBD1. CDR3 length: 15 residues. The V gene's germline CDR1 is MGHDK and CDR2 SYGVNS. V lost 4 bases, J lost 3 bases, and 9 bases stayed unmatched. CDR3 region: CASSALGAGGYEQYF. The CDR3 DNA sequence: TGTGCCAGCAGTGCCCTCGGGGCAGGGGGCTACGAGCAGTACTTC.

The CDR3 protein is CASSLAQGGSQETQYF. For the CDR3, the DNA is TGTGCCAGCAGCTTAGCGCAGGGGGGCTCCCAAGAGACCCAGTACTTC. The chain recombines TRBV7-2 with TRBJ2-5; D might be TRBD1 (7 bases). From germline, CDR1 is SGHTA and CDR2 FQGNSA. Deletions cut 0 bases from V and 1 base from J, with 12 bases between. The CDR3 loop spans 16 amino acids.